Below, one T cell receptor (beta chain) is given with its context. What it recognizes is unknown. Germline V gives CDR1 SGHTA, CDR2 FQGNSA. V lost 4 bases and J lost 5; bases outside the gene matches: 10. The CDR3 has 15 residues. The protocol was immunoSEQ multiplex PCR, while the TCRdb copy is restricted to in-frame clones and leaves out a portion. In the table there are about 680,000 clones, around 90% of which are singletons. Naive CD8 cells lacked CD45RO, underwent positive selection for CCR7 and left out terminally differentiated effector memory CD45RA+ cells. Healthy HIV-negative adults with no recent acute infections or vaccinations were recruited as donors. These data originate in a study of shared clonotypes between healthy human individuals. Findings of the study overall: The sharing of 5% to 6.5% of naive CD4 clonotypes was seen across a handful of donors. Sorted-subset sequencing, rarefaction showed, was incomplete despite large depth.

V and J are TRBV7-2 and TRBJ1-1, with 7 bases lining up with TRBD1. This sequence was found in a young man in good health. Sequencing was done on a sample of naive CD8+ T cells sorted from blood. CDR3 protein: CASSSQGGRRTEAFF. The DNA of the CDR3 is TGTGCCAGCAGCTCTCAGGGGGGGAGAAGAACTGAAGCTTTCTTT.